This TCR beta chain originates from a study of T cell responses to AZD1222 COVID-19 vaccine. Here immunoSEQ multiplex PCR was the method, and the copy in TCRdb shows in-frame clones only, minus some. Here the sample spans almost 70,000 clones, 80% being singletons. The sequences come from peripheral blood, collected 28 days after the second AZD1222 dose. This TCR came from an adult who received the AZD1222 COVID-19 vaccine.

The CDR3 DNA sequence: TGTGCCAGCAGCCCCGGGACCCCCAACACCGGGGAGCTGTTTTTT. Residues: CASSPGTPNTGELFF. The chain carries TRBV28 and TRBJ2-2; D could derive from TRBD1 or TRBD2 (5 bases each). Per the germline V gene, CDR1 is MDHEN and CDR2 is SYDVKM. The CDR3 is 15 amino acids. V was trimmed by 6 bases and J by 2 bases, leaving 13 bases between them.